These 17 T cell receptor beta chains came from one sample sequenced in a study of OX40 agonist ivuxolimab in advanced cancers. The protocol was immunoSEQ multiplex PCR, while the TCRdb copy is restricted to in-frame clones and leaves out a portion. Of 45,000 or so clones detected, roughly 88% appear once; the ten largest clones hold roughly 2.5%. This specimen consisted of CD4+ or CD8+ T cells sorted from blood, obtained in a trial of the OX40 agonist ivuxolimab. The receptors were gathered from an adult with an advanced solid tumor such as melanoma, head and neck, liver or kidney cancer.

This rearrangement joins TRBV6-6 to TRBJ1-1; D is undetermined. Deletions cut 7 bases from V and 0 bases from J, with 9 bases between. Germline CDR1 and CDR2: MNHNY and SVGAGI (reference sequence). The CDR3 contains 13 residues. CDR3 loop: CASKKSMNTEAFF. CDR3 sequence (DNA): TGTGCCAGCAAAAAAAGCATGAACACTGAAGCTTTCTTT.

This clone was observed once. The chain recombines TRBV9 with TRBJ2-7; the match to TRBD2 covers 8 bases. The germline V gene encodes CDR1 SGDLS and CDR2 YYNGEE. The CDR3 runs to 14 residues. V dropped 6 bases and J dropped 0; count of bases not matched to a gene: 5. This CDR3 reads CASNPGGGSYEQYF. CDR3 DNA: TGTGCCAGCAACCCCGGGGGGGGCTCCTACGAGCAGTACTTC.

The table lists this clone with a count of one. This chain joins TRBV14 and TRBJ2-5; 7 nucleotides agree with TRBD2. V dropped 0 bases and J dropped 1; count of bases not matched to a gene: 5. CDR1 and CDR2 (germline): SGHDN, FVKESK. The CDR3 length is 16 residues. The CDR3 sequence: CASSQDRGRAQETQYF. CDR3 in DNA: TGTGCCAGCAGCCAAGATCGGGGGAGGGCCCAAGAGACCCAGTACTTC.

The V call is TRBV27, the J call TRBJ2-3; 9 positions agree with TRBD1. Trimming removed 3 bases from V and 4 bases from J; junction bases left unmatched: 14. This CDR3 comprises 18 residues. Germline-derived CDR1 and CDR2 are MNHEY and SMNVEV (reference sequence). The CDR3 region has the DNA TGTGCCAGCAGTTTGGGGAGACTAGACAGGGGGGACGCAGATACGCAGTATTTT. Encoded protein: CASSLGRLDRGDADTQYF.

V gene TRBV5-1 combines with J gene TRBJ1-5; 7 bases fit TRBD1. The CDR3 consists of 14 residues. Trimming at V came to 0 bases and at J to 8 bases, leaving 5 bases not matched to a gene. Germline-derived CDR1 and CDR2 are SGHRS and YFSETQ. DNA for the CDR3: TGCGCCAGCAGCTTGGGAGGGGGCGGGGAGCCCCAGCATTTT. Translated: CASSLGGGGEPQHF.

This chain uses TRBV6-6 with TRBJ1-2; 9 positions match TRBD1. Unmatched junction bases numbered 5, after V lost 6 bases and J lost 6 bases. This CDR3 comprises 13 residues. Germline assignment: CDR1 MNHNY and CDR2 SVGAGI (reference sequence). The CDR3 reads CASSFGQGNGYTF. In DNA form, the CDR3 reads TGTGCCAGCAGCTTTGGACAGGGGAATGGCTACACCTTC.

The genes are TRBV7-2 and TRBJ1-5; no clear D. The length of the CDR3 is 14 residues. With 3 bases removed from V and 5 bases from J, the gap between germline ends came to 11 bases. In germline, CDR1 is SGHTA, CDR2 FQGNSA. CDR3 in DNA: TGTGCCAGCAGCTTCGGAGGGTATTATCAGCCCCAGCATTTT. It is translated as CASSFGGYYQPQHF.

This chain uses TRBV27 with TRBJ1-5; 9 bases align to TRBD1. Unmatched junction bases numbered 14, after V lost 5 bases and J lost 6 bases. The CDR3 runs to 17 residues. The germline V gene encodes CDR1 MNHEY and CDR2 SMNVEV (reference sequence). The chain's CDR3 is CASSPRQGEGYRQPQHF. CDR3 in DNA: TGTGCCAGCAGTCCGCGACAGGGGGAAGGGTATCGTCAGCCCCAGCATTTT.

V and J are TRBV12-5 and TRBJ2-1; D might be TRBD1 (5 bases). The germline V gene encodes CDR1 LGHNT and CDR2 FRNRAP. V was pared by 7 bases and J by 7 bases, with 8 bases between. This CDR3 contains 11 residues. The DNA for the CDR3 is TGTGCTAGTGCCCAGGGTAATGAGCAGTTCTTC. Its translation: CASAQGNEQFF. Together with reference TRBV12-5 and TRBJ2-1, the CDR3 gives the full variable domain: DARVTQTPRHKVTEMGQEVTMRCQPILGHNTVFWYRQTMMQGLELLAYFRNRAPLDDSGMPKDRFSAEMPDATLATLKIQPSEPRDSAVYFCASAQGNEQFFGPGTRLTVL.

Details on this clone: The junction differs from germline at one of its ends, possibly a read error. The chain is built from TRBV5-1 and TRBJ2-3; 12 bases are shared with TRBD2. Germline CDR1 is SGHRS and CDR2 is YFSETQ. The CDR3 consists of 12 residues. CDR3 nucleotide sequence: TGCGCCAGCACCTCCCCTAGCGGGAGGGAGCTTTTT. Its protein is CASTSPSGRELF. The full variable domain, with the rest looked up from reference TRBV5-1 and TRBJ2-3, is KAGVTQTPRYLIKTRGQQVTLSCSPISGHRSVSWYQQTPGQGLQFLFEYFSETQRNKGNFPGRFSGRQFSNSRSEMNVSTLELGDSALYLCASTSPSGRELFGPGTRLTVL.

The chain recombines TRBV27 with TRBJ1-2, with TRBD1 identical over 10 bases. The germline V gene has CDR1 MNHEY and CDR2 SMNVEV (reference sequence). V lost 6 bases and J lost 4; bases outside the gene matches: 8. The CDR3 loop spans 15 amino acids. CDR3 in amino acids: CASRAPGQGTYGYTF. The CDR3 nucleotides are TGTGCCAGCAGGGCGCCGGGACAGGGGACCTATGGCTACACCTTC.

The V call is TRBV5-1, the J call TRBJ1-4; TRBD1 is a possible D gene (5 bases). The CDR3 has 16 residues. Per the germline V gene, CDR1 is SGHRS and CDR2 is YFSETQ. V was pared by 0 bases and J by 0 bases, with 9 bases between. This CDR3 is CASSLGQSATNEKLFF. In DNA form, the CDR3 reads TGCGCCAGCAGCTTGGGACAGTCTGCAACTAATGAAAAACTGTTTTTT.

By share, this clone counts as medium-sized. This sequence joins TRBV4-3 and TRBJ2-7; TRBD2 agrees at 7 bases. The CDR3 loop spans 15 amino acids. Trimming cost V 1 base and J 2 bases; bases outside gene matches: 5. The germline V gene encodes CDR1 LGHNA and CDR2 YSLEER. CDR3 coding DNA: TGCGCCAGCAGCCAAGGACTAGCAGTGGCCTACGAGCAGTACTTC. Its protein product is CASSQGLAVAYEQYF.

The V gene is TRBV7-1, the J gene TRBJ1-2, with 9 bases fitting TRBD1. TRBV7-1 is an open reading frame whose function is uncertain. The CDR3 spans 16 residues. After removal of 4 bases from V and 6 bases from J, the junction contained 12 bases not matched to a gene. CDR3 DNA sequence: TGTGCCAGCAGCTTAGCGGTGGGACAGGGTAGGGATGGCTACACCTTC. It yields the protein CASSLAVGQGRDGYTF.

The sample holds a few counts of this clone. The chain couples TRBV7-6 to TRBJ2-1; D is possibly TRBD1 (5 bases). CDR3 length: 13 amino acids. The germline V gene encodes CDR1 SGHVS and CDR2 FNYEAQ. V was cut by 1 base and J by 7 bases, with 8 bases left in between. The CDR3 DNA sequence: TGTGCCAGCAGCTTAGAATGGACAAATGAGCAGTTCTTC. Its protein is CASSLEWTNEQFF.

With regard to this clone: Relative to the germline gene, one junction end is altered; a read error may explain this. This chain joins TRBV11-1 and TRBJ1-1; no clear D gene. Looked up from germline, CDR1 is SGHAT and CDR2 is FQDESV (reference sequence). The CDR3 consists of 10 residues. The chain's CDR3 is CASSLDTALF. CDR3 sequence (DNA): TGTGCCAGCAGCTTAGACACGGCGCTCTTT.

The chain uses TRBV10-1 and TRBJ1-1; 10 nucleotides match TRBD1. The CDR3 runs to 12 residues. The junction had 8 bases not matched to a gene; V was cut back by 8 bases and J by 11 bases. Germline V gives CDR1 WNHNN, CDR2 SYGVQD (reference sequence). CDR3 in amino acids: CASSAGQGDAFF. DNA for the CDR3: TGCGCCAGCTCGGCAGGACAGGGGGATGCTTTCTTT.